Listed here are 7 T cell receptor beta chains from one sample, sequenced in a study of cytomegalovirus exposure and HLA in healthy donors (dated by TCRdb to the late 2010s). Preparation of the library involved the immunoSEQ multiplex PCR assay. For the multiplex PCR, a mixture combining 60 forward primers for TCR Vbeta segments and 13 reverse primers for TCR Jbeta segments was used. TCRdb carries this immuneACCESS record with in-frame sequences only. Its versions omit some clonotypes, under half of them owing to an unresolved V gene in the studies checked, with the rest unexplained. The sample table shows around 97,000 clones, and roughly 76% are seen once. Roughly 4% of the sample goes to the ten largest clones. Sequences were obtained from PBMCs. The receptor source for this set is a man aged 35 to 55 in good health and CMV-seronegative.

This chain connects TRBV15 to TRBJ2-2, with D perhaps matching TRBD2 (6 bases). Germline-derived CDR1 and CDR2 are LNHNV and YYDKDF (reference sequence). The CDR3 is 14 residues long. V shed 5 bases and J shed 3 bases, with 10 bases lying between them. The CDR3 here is CATSPGTDTGELFF. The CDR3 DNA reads TGTGCCACCAGCCCCGGGACTGACACCGGGGAGCTGTTTTTT.

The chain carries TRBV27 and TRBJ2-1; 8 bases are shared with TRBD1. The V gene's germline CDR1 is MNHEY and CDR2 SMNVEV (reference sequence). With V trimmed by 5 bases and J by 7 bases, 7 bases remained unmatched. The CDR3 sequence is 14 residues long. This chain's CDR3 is CASSIRDRNNEQFF. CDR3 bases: TGTGCCAGCAGTATCCGGGACAGGAATAATGAGCAGTTCTTC.

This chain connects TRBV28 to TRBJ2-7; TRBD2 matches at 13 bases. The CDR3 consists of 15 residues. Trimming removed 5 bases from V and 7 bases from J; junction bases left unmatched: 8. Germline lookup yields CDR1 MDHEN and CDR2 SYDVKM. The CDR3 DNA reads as TGTGCCAGCAGTCTCGGACTAGCGGGGGCTAGAGAGCAGTACTTC. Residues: CASSLGLAGAREQYF.

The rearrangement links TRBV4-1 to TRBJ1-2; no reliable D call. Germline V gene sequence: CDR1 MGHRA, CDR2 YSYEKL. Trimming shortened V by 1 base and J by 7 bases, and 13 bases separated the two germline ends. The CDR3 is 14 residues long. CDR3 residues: CASSQGARRAGYTF. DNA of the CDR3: TGCGCCAGCAGCCAAGGGGCAAGGAGGGCTGGCTACACCTTC.

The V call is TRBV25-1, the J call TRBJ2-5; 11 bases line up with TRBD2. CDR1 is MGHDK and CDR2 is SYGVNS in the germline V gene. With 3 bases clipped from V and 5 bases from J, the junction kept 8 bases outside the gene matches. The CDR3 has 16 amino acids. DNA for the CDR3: TGTGCCAGCAGTGAGGGGCTAGCGGGGGGTTGGGAGACCCAGTACTTC. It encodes CASSEGLAGGWETQYF.

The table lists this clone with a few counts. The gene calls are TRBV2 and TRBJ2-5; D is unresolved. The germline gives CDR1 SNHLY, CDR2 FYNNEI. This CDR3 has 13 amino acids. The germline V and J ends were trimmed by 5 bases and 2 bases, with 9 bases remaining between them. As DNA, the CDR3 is TGTGCCAGCAGTCGGGTCGGTCAAGAGACCCAGTACTTC. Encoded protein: CASSRVGQETQYF.

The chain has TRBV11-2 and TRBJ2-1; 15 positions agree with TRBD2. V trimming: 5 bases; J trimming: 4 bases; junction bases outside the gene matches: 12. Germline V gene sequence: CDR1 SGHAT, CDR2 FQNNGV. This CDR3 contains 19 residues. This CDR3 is CASSPPGLAGGLAYNEQFF. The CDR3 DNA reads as TGTGCCAGCAGCCCGCCGGGACTAGCGGGGGGACTGGCATACAATGAGCAGTTCTTC.